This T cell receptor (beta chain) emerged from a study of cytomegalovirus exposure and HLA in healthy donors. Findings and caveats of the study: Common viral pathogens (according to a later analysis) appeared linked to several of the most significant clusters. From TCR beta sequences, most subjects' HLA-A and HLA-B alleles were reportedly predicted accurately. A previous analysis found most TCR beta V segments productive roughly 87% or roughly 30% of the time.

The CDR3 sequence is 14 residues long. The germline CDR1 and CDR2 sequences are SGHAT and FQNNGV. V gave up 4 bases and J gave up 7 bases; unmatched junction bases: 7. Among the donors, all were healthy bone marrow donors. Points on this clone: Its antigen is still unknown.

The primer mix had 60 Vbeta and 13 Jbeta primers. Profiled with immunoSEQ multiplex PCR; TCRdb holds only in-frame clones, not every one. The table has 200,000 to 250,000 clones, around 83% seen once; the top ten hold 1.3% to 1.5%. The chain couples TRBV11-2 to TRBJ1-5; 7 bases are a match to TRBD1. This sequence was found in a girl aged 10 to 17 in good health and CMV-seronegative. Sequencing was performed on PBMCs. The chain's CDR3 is CASSSTGVGQPQHF. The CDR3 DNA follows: TGTGCCAGCAGCTCAACAGGGGTGGGACAGCCCCAGCATTTT.